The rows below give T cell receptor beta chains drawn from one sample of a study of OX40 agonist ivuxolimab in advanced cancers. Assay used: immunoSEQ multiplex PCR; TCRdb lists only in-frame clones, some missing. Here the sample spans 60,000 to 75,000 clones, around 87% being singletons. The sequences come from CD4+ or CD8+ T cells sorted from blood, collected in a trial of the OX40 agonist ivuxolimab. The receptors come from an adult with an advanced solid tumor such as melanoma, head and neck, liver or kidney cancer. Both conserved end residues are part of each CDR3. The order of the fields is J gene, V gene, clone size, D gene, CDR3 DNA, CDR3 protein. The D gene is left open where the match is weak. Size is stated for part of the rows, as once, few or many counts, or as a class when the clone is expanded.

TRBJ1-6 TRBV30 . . TGTGCCTGGAGGCAGGGGTCCGGGTCACCCCTCCACTTT CAWRQGSGSPLHF
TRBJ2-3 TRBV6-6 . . TGTGCCAGCAGTTACGCGCCCGGAACAGGGACAGATACGCAGTATTTT CASSYAPGTGTDTQYF
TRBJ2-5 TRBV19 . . TGTGCCAGTAGTCCCTCCGTGGTCGGGGAGCAGTACTTC CASSPSVVGEQYF
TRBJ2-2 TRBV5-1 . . TGCGCCAGCGGCCCCCGAACAGGAAACACCGGGGAGCTGTTTTTT CASGPRTGNTGELFF
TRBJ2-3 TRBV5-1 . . TGCGCCAGCAGCTTTAATCGAGATACGCAGTATTTT CASSFNRDTQYF
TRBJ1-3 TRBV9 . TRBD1 TGTGCCAGCAGCGTGAGAGGACGGACAGGGGGAACTGGAAACACCATATATTTT CASSVRGRTGGTGNTIYF
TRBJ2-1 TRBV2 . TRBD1 TGTGCCAGCAGGGACAGGTACAATGAGCAGTTCTTC CASRDRYNEQFF
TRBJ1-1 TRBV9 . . TGTGCCAGCGGTAAGGGACCTCCGAACACTGAAGCTTTCTTT CASGKGPPNTEAFF
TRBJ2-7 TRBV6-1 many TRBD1 TGTGCCAGCAGTCTCTCCGGGACAGGGGGCGAGCAGTACTTC CASSLSGTGGEQYF
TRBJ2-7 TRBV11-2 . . TGTGCCAGCAGCTCGAACAAGTTCCCCTACGAGCAGTACTTC CASSSNKFPYEQYF
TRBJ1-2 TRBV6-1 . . TGTGCCAGCAGTGTCAGAGACTCCCGTGGCTACACCTTC CASSVRDSRGYTF
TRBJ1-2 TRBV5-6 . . TGTGCCAGCAGCTTGGGGCGAGGGATTGGGTTAGCTAACTATGGCTACACCTTC CASSLGRGIGLANYGYTF
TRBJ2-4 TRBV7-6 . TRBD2 TGTGCCAGCAGCCCCGGGGAGGTAGCGGGGCAACTAGCCAAAAACATTCAGTACTTC CASSPGEVAGQLAKNIQYF
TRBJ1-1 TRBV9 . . TGTGCCAGCAGCCCCCGGGGGGCGGACACTGAAGCTTTCTTT CASSPRGADTEAFF
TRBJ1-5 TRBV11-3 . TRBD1 TGTGCCAGCAGCTTAGGGACAGGGGCCCAGCCCCAGCATTTT CASSLGTGAQPQHF
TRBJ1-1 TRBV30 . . TGTGCCTGGAGTACCGGACAGTGGAACACTGAAGCTTTCTTT CAWSTGQWNTEAFF
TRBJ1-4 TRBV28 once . TGTGCCAGCAGTCCCGCAGGGTGGGAGGATGAAAAACTGTTTTTT CASSPAGWEDEKLFF
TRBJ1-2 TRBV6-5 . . TGTGCCAGCAGTTTTTCAGGGTACGGCTACACCTTC CASSFSGYGYTF
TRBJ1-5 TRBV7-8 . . TGTGCCAGCAGCTATATTTCAGGGACCAATTTTGACAATCAGCCCCAGCATTTT CASSYISGTNFDNQPQHF
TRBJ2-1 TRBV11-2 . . TGTGCCAGCAGCCCAACGGGGGGCAGGAATGAGCAGTTCTTC CASSPTGGRNEQFF
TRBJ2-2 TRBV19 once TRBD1 TGTGCCAGTGGCGACAGGGGGATGGGGGAGCTGTTTTTT CASGDRGMGELFF
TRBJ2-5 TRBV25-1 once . TGTGCCAGCAGTGAATCGGGGACGGATCAAGAGACCCAGTACTTC CASSESGTDQETQYF
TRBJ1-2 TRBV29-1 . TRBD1 TGCAGCGTTTCCGGGACAGGGGGCGCGGGGAACTATGGCTACACCTTC CSVSGTGGAGNYGYTF
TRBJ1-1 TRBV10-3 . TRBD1 TGTGCCATCACAGGGGGAGGGGACACTGAAGCTTTCTTT CAITGGGDTEAFF
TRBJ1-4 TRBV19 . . TGTGCCAGTAGTATGTCAGTCACCGGTGGTGAAAAACTGTTTTTT CASSMSVTGGEKLFF
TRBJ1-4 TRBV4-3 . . TGCGCCAGCAGCCAAGTCCCTACCAAACCGGGAAAACTGTTTTTT CASSQVPTKPGKLFF
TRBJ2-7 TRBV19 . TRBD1 TGTGCCAGTAGTATAGATCGTTGGCAGGGGGCCTACGAGCAGTACTTC CASSIDRWQGAYEQYF
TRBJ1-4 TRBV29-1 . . TGCAGCGTTGGTAAGAGACAGTCAACTAATGAAAAACTGTTTTTT CSVGKRQSTNEKLFF
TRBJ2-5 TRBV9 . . TGTGCCAGCAGCACTGACGGAGGGACGGGAGAGACCCAGTACTTC CASSTDGGTGETQYF
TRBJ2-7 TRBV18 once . TGTGCCAGCTCACCAATGTCGGAGAGCCACGAGCAGTACTTC CASSPMSESHEQYF
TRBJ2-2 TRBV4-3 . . TGCGCCAGCAGCCAAGAGTCGCACCGCGCGAACACCGGGGAGCTGTTTTTT CASSQESHRANTGELFF
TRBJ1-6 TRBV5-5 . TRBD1 TGTGCCAGCAGCTTTATGACAGGGGATAATTCACCCCTCCACTTT CASSFMTGDNSPLHF
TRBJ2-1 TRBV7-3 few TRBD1 TGTGCCAGCAGCCCGGCGGGTTGGGGGACAGGGAAGGAGCAGTTCTTC CASSPAGWGTGKEQFF
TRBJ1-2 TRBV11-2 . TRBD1 TGTGCCAGCAGCCCCGACAGGGGTGGCTACACCTTC CASSPDRGGYTF